The next 17 T cell receptor beta chains were all read from a single sample in a study of T cell responses to AZD1222 COVID-19 vaccine. The data were produced by immunoSEQ multiplex PCR, yet TCRdb's version contains in-frame clones alone and is incomplete. This table has 80,000 to 100,000 clones, around nine tenths appearing once. Sequencing was performed on peripheral blood, taken 28 days after the second AZD1222 dose. The receptors here all came from an adult who received the AZD1222 COVID-19 vaccine.

The rearrangement uses TRBV6-1 and TRBJ2-3; no clear D gene. Germline loops: CDR1 MNHNS, CDR2 SASEGT. V lost 3 bases to trimming and J lost 0 bases, with 7 bases between them. The CDR3 is 14 amino acids. This CDR3 reads CASSDPGSTDTQYF. The CDR3 DNA reads as TGTGCCAGCAGTGACCCCGGGAGCACAGATACGCAGTATTTT.

V gene TRBV4-1 combines with J gene TRBJ1-2, with TRBD1 as a possible D gene (5 bases). Germline V gene lookup returns CDR1 MGHRA and CDR2 YSYEKL. Deletions cut 3 bases from V and 2 bases from J, with 7 bases between. This CDR3 contains 13 residues. CDR3 bases: TGCGCCAGCAGCCAGGGGCGGAACTATGGCTACACCTTC. Translating gives CASSQGRNYGYTF.

The V and J genes are TRBV5-1 and TRBJ2-5; TRBD1 agrees at 7 bases. The CDR3 covers 16 residues. The V and J ends lost 0 bases and 4 bases, in that order; junction bases with no gene match: 9. Germline-derived CDR1 and CDR2 are SGHRS and YFSETQ. CDR3 region: CASSLDDRASGETQYF. The DNA for the CDR3 is TGCGCCAGCAGCTTGGATGACAGGGCATCAGGAGAGACCCAGTACTTC.

The V gene is TRBV7-2, the J gene TRBJ2-1, with D perhaps TRBD2 (6 bases). CDR3 length equals 13 residues. CDR1 is SGHTA and CDR2 is FQGNSA in the germline V gene. Between the trimmed V and J ends, which lost 4 bases and 8 bases, there was a span of 12 bases. In nucleotides, the CDR3 is TGTGCCAGCAGCTCCCAGGGAGGCTATGAGCAGTTCTTC. Translation: CASSSQGGYEQFF.

The gene calls are TRBV7-2 and TRBJ1-2; 10 bases are a match to TRBD1. Germline trimming cut 5 bases from V and 6 bases from J; bases unmatched to any gene: 6. The CDR3 covers 14 residues. Per the germline V gene, CDR1 is SGHTA and CDR2 is FQGNSA. The CDR3 protein is CASSGDRGYHGYTF. The CDR3 coding sequence is TGTGCCAGCAGCGGGGACAGGGGATATCATGGCTACACCTTC.

This chain connects TRBV19 to TRBJ1-2, with D uncertain. The CDR3 sequence is 15 residues long. CDR1 is LNHDA and CDR2 is SQIVND in the germline V gene (reference sequence). Trimming cost V 6 bases and J 4 bases, with 18 bases left between them. CDR3 bases: TGTGCCAGTAGCCAACTGGCCGCCACCCTCTATGGCTACACCTTC. Its translation is CASSQLAATLYGYTF.

This rearrangement joins TRBV6-5 to TRBJ1-4, with TRBD1 identical over 12 bases. The V and J ends lost 7 bases and 7 bases, in that order; junction bases with no gene match: 4. Germline CDR1 MNHEY, CDR2 SVGAGI. The CDR3 loop spans 14 amino acids. The CDR3 DNA sequence: TGTGCCAGCACCGGGGACAGGGGGCTTGAAAAACTGTTTTTT. Its protein product is CASTGDRGLEKLFF.

V usage is TRBV7-9 and J usage is TRBJ1-2; TRBD1 matches 9 bases. Germline trimming cut 5 bases from V and 3 bases from J; bases unmatched to any gene: 7. Germline V gene lookup returns CDR1 SEHNR and CDR2 FQNEAQ (reference sequence). CDR3 length: 15 residues. CDR3 sequence reads: CASSITGGADYGYTF. CDR3 sequence (DNA): TGTGCCAGCAGCATAACAGGGGGCGCGGACTATGGCTACACCTTC.

The V and J genes are TRBV19 and TRBJ2-3, with D possibly called TRBD1 or TRBD2 (6 bases each). This CDR3 region has 13 residues. Germline V gene sequence: CDR1 LNHDA, CDR2 SQIVND (reference sequence). Trimming left V 4 bases short and J 8 bases short, with 13 bases between. This CDR3 is CASSTRGDTTQYF. CDR3 in DNA: TGTGCCAGTAGTACTAGGGGGGACACTACGCAGTATTTT.

This chain links TRBV7-9 with TRBJ1-3, with D maybe TRBD1 (5 bases). CDR3 length: 17 residues. The germline V gene has CDR1 SEHNR and CDR2 FQNEAQ (reference sequence). Trimming stripped 3 bases from V and 0 bases from J, with 15 bases between. CDR3: CASSFLSTVGSGNTIYF. In DNA, the CDR3 is TGTGCCAGCAGCTTTCTTTCGACAGTGGGCTCTGGAAACACCATATATTTT.

The chain combines TRBV6-5 with TRBJ2-7; D tentatively reads TRBD1 or TRBD2 (7 bases each). V shed 5 bases and J shed 2 bases, with 13 bases lying between them. The CDR3 is 14 amino acids. Germline V gene data show CDR1 as MNHEY and CDR2 as SVGAGI. CDR3 amino acids: CASSPQGGPYEQYF. The CDR3 nucleotides are TGTGCCAGCAGTCCTCAGGGGGGGCCCTACGAGCAGTACTTC.

V gene TRBV7-9 combines with J gene TRBJ1-6; tentative D call: TRBD1 (6 bases). The CDR3 spans 15 residues. The germline V and J ends were trimmed by 3 bases and 4 bases, with 10 bases remaining between them. Germline loops: CDR1 SEHNR, CDR2 FQNEAQ (reference sequence). CDR3 residues: CASSFPGAYNSPLHF. CDR3 nucleotide sequence: TGTGCCAGCAGCTTCCCAGGGGCATATAATTCACCCCTCCACTTT.

CDR3: CASKTGLVAEAFF. In DNA, the CDR3 is TGTGCCAGCAAGACTGGGTTGGTCGCTGAAGCTTTCTTT. The V and J genes are TRBV12-3 or TRBV12-4 and TRBJ1-1; D ambiguous. This CDR3 has 13 amino acids. V was cut by 7 bases and J by 6 bases, with 15 bases left in between.

This CDR3 reads CASSLQENTEAFF. DNA of the CDR3: TGCGCCAGCAGCTTGCAAGAGAACACTGAAGCTTTCTTT. V usage is TRBV5-1 and J usage is TRBJ1-1; D gene unclear. This CDR3 comprises 13 residues. The germline V gene has CDR1 SGHRS and CDR2 YFSETQ. Trimming shortened V by 1 base and J by 1 base, and 5 bases separated the two germline ends.

This clone was picked up a small number of times. The CDR3 region has the DNA TGTGCCAGCACCGTATCTGCGGGGGTGGCCTACGAGCAGTACTTC. It encodes CASTVSAGVAYEQYF. The chain couples TRBV7-2 to TRBJ2-7, with 7 bases aligning to TRBD2. The CDR3 consists of 15 residues. Germline V lookup: CDR1 SGHTA, CDR2 FQGNSA. The junction had 11 bases not matched to a gene; V was cut back by 7 bases and J by 2 bases.

The chain joins TRBV5-6 to TRBJ1-2; D not resolved. CDR3 size: 14 residues. Trimming removed 5 bases at V and 6 bases at J, with 17 bases between. Germline CDR1 SGHDT, CDR2 YYEEEE. CDR3 loop: CASRRWEGYNGYTF. The CDR3 DNA follows: TGTGCCAGCAGACGGTGGGAGGGTTACAATGGCTACACCTTC.

The V call is TRBV6-2 or TRBV6-3, the J call TRBJ1-2; the D gene is possibly TRBD1 (5 bases). V was cut by 2 bases and J by 6 bases, with 16 bases left in between. This CDR3 is 15 amino acids long. The V gene's germline CDR1 is MNHEY and CDR2 SVGEGT. The CDR3, as DNA: TGTGCCAGCAGTTACGGAGAGTCGGGGCGCGATGGCTACACCTTC. Translation: CASSYGESGRDGYTF.